This is a list of T cell receptor beta chains from one sample in a study of cytomegalovirus exposure and HLA in healthy donors. Assay used: immunoSEQ multiplex PCR; TCRdb lists only in-frame clones, some missing. The table has around 110,000 clones, roughly 69% seen once. What was sequenced was PBMCs. Receptor source: a woman in her forties in good health and CMV-seropositive. Each CDR3 is given with its conserved first and last residue. Fields, in order: D gene, V gene, J gene, clone size, CDR3 protein, CDR3 DNA. A D gene is named only where the DNA matches it firmly. A clone size is listed for some rows: how often the clone was seen (once, few, many), or a class if it is expanded.

D gene: TRBD1
V gene: TRBV11-2
J gene: TRBJ1-2
clone size: NA
CDR3 protein: CASSLDLIGGAFNYGYTF
CDR3 DNA: TGTGCCAGCAGCTTAGATCTTATAGGGGGCGCTTTTAACTATGGCTACACCTTC

D gene: TRBD2
V gene: TRBV28
J gene: TRBJ2-7
clone size: NA
CDR3 protein: CASEPSGNSYEQYF
CDR3 DNA: TGTGCCAGCGAGCCTAGCGGTAACTCCTACGAGCAGTACTTC

D gene: TRBD2
V gene: TRBV13
J gene: TRBJ2-5
clone size: NA
CDR3 protein: CASSQRTSVYQETQYF
CDR3 DNA: TGTGCCAGCAGCCAACGGACTAGCGTTTACCAAGAGACCCAGTACTTC

D gene: TRBD1
V gene: TRBV28
J gene: TRBJ1-4
clone size: NA
CDR3 protein: CASSDRGATNEKLFF
CDR3 DNA: TGTGCCAGCAGCGACAGGGGTGCAACTAATGAAAAACTGTTTTTT

D gene: NA
V gene: TRBV28
J gene: TRBJ2-7
clone size: NA
CDR3 protein: CASSLRGHAYEQYF
CDR3 DNA: TGTGCCAGCAGTTTAAGGGGACATGCCTACGAGCAGTACTTC

D gene: TRBD1
V gene: TRBV30
J gene: TRBJ2-7
clone size: NA
CDR3 protein: CAWARDRAGDEQYF
CDR3 DNA: TGTGCCTGGGCCAGGGACAGGGCAGGCGACGAGCAGTACTTC

D gene: NA
V gene: TRBV7-2
J gene: TRBJ2-7
clone size: NA
CDR3 protein: CASSLGGSAYEQYF
CDR3 DNA: TGTGCCAGCAGCTTAGGAGGGAGCGCCTACGAGCAGTACTTC

D gene: TRBD2
V gene: TRBV6-5
J gene: TRBJ2-7
clone size: NA
CDR3 protein: CASSYQTSGSGNEQYF
CDR3 DNA: TGTGCCAGCAGTTACCAGACTAGCGGGAGTGGCAACGAGCAGTACTTC

D gene: NA
V gene: TRBV29-1
J gene: TRBJ1-1
clone size: NA
CDR3 protein: CSVEDRGGEAFF
CDR3 DNA: TGCAGCGTTGAAGATCGGGGGGGTGAAGCTTTCTTT

D gene: TRBD2
V gene: TRBV25-1
J gene: TRBJ2-1
clone size: NA
CDR3 protein: CASRGLAGDEQFF
CDR3 DNA: TGTGCCAGCAGGGGACTAGCGGGAGACGAGCAGTTCTTC

D gene: NA
V gene: TRBV28
J gene: TRBJ2-2
clone size: NA
CDR3 protein: CASSLGDSRAGELFF
CDR3 DNA: TGTGCCAGCAGTTTGGGGGACTCTAGGGCCGGGGAGCTGTTTTTT

D gene: TRBD2
V gene: TRBV27
J gene: TRBJ2-7
clone size: NA
CDR3 protein: CASSYSGSRIYEQYF
CDR3 DNA: TGTGCCAGCAGTTATAGCGGGAGTAGAATCTACGAGCAGTACTTC

D gene: NA
V gene: TRBV6-5
J gene: TRBJ2-1
clone size: NA
CDR3 protein: CASSARSYNEQFF
CDR3 DNA: TGTGCCAGCAGCGCTCGGTCCTACAATGAGCAGTTCTTC

D gene: NA
V gene: TRBV7-3
J gene: TRBJ2-6
clone size: NA
CDR3 protein: CASSPEPPDTIGANVLTF
CDR3 DNA: TGTGCCAGCAGCCCGGAACCCCCGGACACGATCGGGGCCAACGTCCTGACTTTC

D gene: NA
V gene: TRBV7-2
J gene: TRBJ2-3
clone size: NA
CDR3 protein: CASSRIRGPDTQYF
CDR3 DNA: TGTGCCAGCAGCCGGATTAGGGGCCCAGATACGCAGTATTTT

D gene: TRBD1
V gene: TRBV2
J gene: TRBJ2-5
clone size: few
CDR3 protein: CASQQGAQETQYF
CDR3 DNA: TGTGCCAGCCAACAGGGGGCCCAAGAGACCCAGTACTTC

D gene: NA
V gene: TRBV6-1
J gene: TRBJ2-5
clone size: few
CDR3 protein: CASSGKPSEGETQYF
CDR3 DNA: TGTGCCAGCAGTGGAAAGCCTAGTGAAGGCGAGACCCAGTACTTC

D gene: NA
V gene: TRBV5-1
J gene: TRBJ2-5
clone size: NA
CDR3 protein: CASSLHLTGLYQETQYF
CDR3 DNA: TGCGCCAGCAGCTTGCACCTGACAGGTTTATACCAAGAGACCCAGTACTTC

D gene: NA
V gene: TRBV27
J gene: TRBJ2-7
clone size: NA
CDR3 protein: CASRTVASYEQYF
CDR3 DNA: TGTGCCAGCAGGACCGTAGCGTCCTACGAGCAGTACTTC

D gene: NA
V gene: TRBV7-6
J gene: TRBJ2-2
clone size: NA
CDR3 protein: CASTPGGELFF
CDR3 DNA: TGTGCCAGCACCCCCGGCGGGGAGCTGTTTTTT

D gene: TRBD2
V gene: TRBV12-5
J gene: TRBJ2-1
clone size: NA
CDR3 protein: CASGLAGGPNEQFF
CDR3 DNA: TGTGCTAGTGGACTAGCGGGAGGACCCAATGAGCAGTTCTTC

D gene: NA
V gene: TRBV6-1
J gene: TRBJ1-1
clone size: NA
CDR3 protein: CASWWRNTEAFF
CDR3 DNA: TGTGCCAGCTGGTGGAGAAACACTGAAGCTTTCTTT

D gene: NA
V gene: TRBV27
J gene: TRBJ2-7
clone size: once
CDR3 protein: CASSLWSRAGEQYF
CDR3 DNA: TGTGCCAGCAGTTTATGGAGCAGGGCTGGAGAGCAGTACTTC

D gene: NA
V gene: TRBV25-1
J gene: TRBJ1-2
clone size: NA
CDR3 protein: CASSDLTAGAYGYTF
CDR3 DNA: TGTGCCAGCAGTGACCTGACCGCGGGGGCCTATGGCTACACCTTC

D gene: TRBD2
V gene: TRBV15
J gene: TRBJ2-3
clone size: few
CDR3 protein: CATSRVRTSGSTDTQYF
CDR3 DNA: TGTGCCACCAGCAGAGTCCGGACTAGCGGGAGCACAGATACGCAGTATTTT

D gene: NA
V gene: TRBV5-1
J gene: TRBJ2-5
clone size: NA
CDR3 protein: CASTLGGGETQYF
CDR3 DNA: TGCGCCAGCACCTTGGGAGGCGGGGAGACCCAGTACTTC

D gene: NA
V gene: TRBV6-5
J gene: TRBJ2-1
clone size: NA
CDR3 protein: CASRQGGYNEQFF
CDR3 DNA: TGTGCCAGCAGACAGGGGGGGTACAATGAGCAGTTCTTC

D gene: NA
V gene: TRBV19
J gene: TRBJ1-1
clone size: NA
CDR3 protein: CASSLDRKNTEAFF
CDR3 DNA: TGTGCCAGTAGCCTGGACAGAAAGAACACTGAAGCTTTCTTT

D gene: TRBD2
V gene: TRBV2
J gene: TRBJ2-5
clone size: NA
CDR3 protein: CASRYLAGVETQYF
CDR3 DNA: TGTGCCAGCAGATATCTAGCGGGAGTAGAGACCCAGTACTTC

D gene: NA
V gene: TRBV5-6
J gene: TRBJ2-1
clone size: NA
CDR3 protein: CASSTIGDWGRPYNEQFF
CDR3 DNA: TGTGCCAGCAGCACCATTGGCGATTGGGGGAGGCCCTACAATGAGCAGTTCTTC

D gene: NA
V gene: TRBV7-8
J gene: TRBJ1-1
clone size: NA
CDR3 protein: CASSLAGLYTEAFF
CDR3 DNA: TGTGCCAGCAGCTTAGCAGGACTATACACTGAAGCTTTCTTT

D gene: NA
V gene: TRBV14
J gene: TRBJ2-4
clone size: NA
CDR3 protein: CASSQGVAEVAKNIQYF
CDR3 DNA: TGTGCCAGCAGCCAAGGGGTGGCGGAGGTAGCCAAAAACATTCAGTACTTC

D gene: NA
V gene: TRBV5-5
J gene: TRBJ2-1
clone size: NA
CDR3 protein: CASSRSGISSYNEQFF
CDR3 DNA: TGTGCCAGCAGCCGGTCCGGGATAAGCTCCTACAATGAGCAGTTCTTC

D gene: NA
V gene: TRBV5-1
J gene: TRBJ1-2
clone size: NA
CDR3 protein: CASSLEGQAFGGYTF
CDR3 DNA: TGCGCCAGCAGCTTGGAGGGGCAGGCCTTCGGTGGCTACACCTTC

D gene: NA
V gene: TRBV28
J gene: TRBJ2-1
clone size: NA
CDR3 protein: CASSLQTSGWDNEQFF
CDR3 DNA: TGTGCCAGCAGTCTGCAGACCTCAGGGTGGGACAATGAGCAGTTCTTC

D gene: TRBD2
V gene: TRBV18
J gene: TRBJ2-5
clone size: NA
CDR3 protein: CASSPRSLAGETGTQYF
CDR3 DNA: TGTGCCAGCTCACCAAGAAGTCTAGCGGGAGAGACGGGGACCCAGTACTTC

D gene: NA
V gene: TRBV11-2
J gene: TRBJ2-6
clone size: NA
CDR3 protein: CASRAIAGAGANVLTF
CDR3 DNA: TGTGCCAGCAGGGCCATCGCAGGGGCTGGGGCCAACGTCCTGACTTTC

D gene: TRBD1
V gene: TRBV5-1
J gene: TRBJ2-7
clone size: NA
CDR3 protein: CASSNSGQVRNEQYF
CDR3 DNA: TGCGCCAGCAGCAATTCGGGACAGGTTAGGAACGAGCAGTACTTC

D gene: NA
V gene: TRBV7-9
J gene: TRBJ2-1
clone size: few
CDR3 protein: CASSPTAGEQFF
CDR3 DNA: TGTGCCAGCAGCCCCACGGCAGGGGAGCAGTTCTTC

D gene: NA
V gene: TRBV19
J gene: TRBJ2-7
clone size: NA
CDR3 protein: CASSIRTAYEQYF
CDR3 DNA: TGTGCCAGTAGTATTAGGACTGCCTACGAGCAGTACTTC

D gene: TRBD1
V gene: TRBV7-2
J gene: TRBJ1-2
clone size: few
CDR3 protein: CASSEGQGGSGGYTF
CDR3 DNA: TGTGCCAGCAGCGAAGGACAGGGGGGCTCCGGCGGCTACACCTTC

D gene: NA
V gene: TRBV9
J gene: TRBJ1-4
clone size: NA
CDR3 protein: CASSVPRREKLFF
CDR3 DNA: TGTGCCAGCAGCGTTCCGCGGCGCGAAAAACTGTTTTTT

D gene: TRBD2
V gene: TRBV6-5
J gene: TRBJ2-1
clone size: NA
CDR3 protein: CASSPGFAGDEQFF
CDR3 DNA: TGTGCCAGCAGCCCCGGTTTTGCGGGAGATGAGCAGTTCTTC

D gene: NA
V gene: TRBV2
J gene: TRBJ1-1
clone size: few
CDR3 protein: CASSWLQGNTEAFF
CDR3 DNA: TGTGCCAGCAGTTGGCTTCAGGGAAACACTGAAGCTTTCTTT

D gene: NA
V gene: TRBV18
J gene: TRBJ1-4
clone size: NA
CDR3 protein: CASSPRWGSNEKLFF
CDR3 DNA: TGTGCCAGCTCACCTCGTTGGGGCAGTAATGAAAAACTGTTTTTT

D gene: TRBD2
V gene: TRBV27
J gene: TRBJ2-5
clone size: NA
CDR3 protein: CASSLSPGLAGEGTQYF
CDR3 DNA: TGTGCCAGCAGTTTATCGCCTGGACTAGCGGGAGAAGGGACCCAGTACTTC

D gene: NA
V gene: TRBV5-4
J gene: TRBJ2-7
clone size: medium-sized
CDR3 protein: CASSLSSGNEQYF
CDR3 DNA: TGTGCCAGCAGCCTGTCGTCAGGGAACGAGCAGTACTTC

D gene: NA
V gene: TRBV4-2
J gene: TRBJ2-7
clone size: NA
CDR3 protein: CASSQGGLAFYEQYF
CDR3 DNA: TGTGCCAGCAGCCAAGGTGGTCTAGCCTTCTACGAGCAGTACTTC

D gene: NA
V gene: TRBV14
J gene: TRBJ1-4
clone size: few
CDR3 protein: CASSTGQRYEKLFF
CDR3 DNA: TGTGCCAGCAGTACGGGTCAGCGCTATGAAAAACTGTTTTTT

D gene: NA
V gene: TRBV7-2
J gene: TRBJ1-2
clone size: NA
CDR3 protein: CASSLNREGYTF
CDR3 DNA: TGTGCCAGCAGCTTAAATCGGGAAGGCTACACCTTC

D gene: NA
V gene: TRBV28
J gene: TRBJ2-7
clone size: NA
CDR3 protein: CASTPTAGVHEQYF
CDR3 DNA: TGTGCCAGCACCCCCACTGCTGGAGTCCACGAGCAGTACTTC

D gene: NA
V gene: TRBV7-2
J gene: TRBJ2-7
clone size: NA
CDR3 protein: CASSLSVAPYEQYF
CDR3 DNA: TGTGCCAGCAGCTTGTCGGTAGCTCCCTACGAGCAGTACTTC